This T cell receptor beta chain was profiled in a study of blood T cell repertoires in COVID-19. Original processing notes: Amplification from reference gene primers served as the basis for estimated nucleated cell counts. Profiling relied on immunoSEQ multiplex PCR, and the TCRdb table lists in-frame clones only, not all of them. The V and J calls and clone size come from that table; D and trimming were worked out from the DNA. The data hold roughly 130,000 clones, with about 85% observed a single time. The source is a human donor with COVID-19, enrolled during active disease. The donor label of this sample is uncertain. The sequencing sample was made of peripheral blood.

CDR3 nucleotide sequence: TGTGCCAGCAGCCACCCCGCGGACAGGGCCTATGGCTACACCTTC. This translates into CASSHPADRAYGYTF. V gene TRBV5-6 combines with J gene TRBJ1-2; TRBD1 matches at 8 bases. Looked up from germline, CDR1 is SGHDT and CDR2 is YYEEEE. V shed 4 bases and J 4 bases; nucleotides not matched to a gene: 9. The CDR3 runs 15 residues.